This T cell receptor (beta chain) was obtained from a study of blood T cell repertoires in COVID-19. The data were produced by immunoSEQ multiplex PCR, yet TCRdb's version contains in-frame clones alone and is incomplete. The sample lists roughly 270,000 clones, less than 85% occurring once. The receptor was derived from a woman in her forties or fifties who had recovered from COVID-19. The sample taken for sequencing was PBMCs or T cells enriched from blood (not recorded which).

Here the CDR3 reads CASSSGTANTGELFF. The CDR3 DNA follows: TGTGCCAGTAGTTCCGGGACAGCCAACACCGGGGAGCTGTTTTTT. The chain links TRBV19 to TRBJ2-2; 7 bases are a match to TRBD1. V was pared by 5 bases and J by 2 bases, with 5 bases of the junction left unmatched. The CDR3 extends over 15 amino acids. Germline V gene sequence: CDR1 LNHDA, CDR2 SQIVND (reference sequence).